These 13 T cell receptor beta chains originate from one sample sequenced in a study of regulatory dendritic cells for organ transplantation. TCRdb keeps only in-frame clones here, not all; method: immunoSEQ multiplex PCR. The top ten hold roughly 0.4% of the sample, which has tens of thousands of clones, roughly 85% seen once. Sequencing was done on a sample of naive CD8+ T cells from blood. Subset defined: CD45RA+ naive T cells. These receptors originate from a human donor in good health.

This clone was found a few times. The V and J genes are TRBV7-9 and TRBJ1-2; TRBD1 matches 7 bases. The junction had 2 bases not matched to a gene; V was cut back by 5 bases and J by 5 bases. The CDR3 covers 12 residues. Germline V gives CDR1 SEHNR, CDR2 FQNEAQ (reference sequence). CDR3 sequence: CASSVTGYGYTF. Written as DNA, the CDR3 is TGTGCCAGCAGCGTGACAGGGTATGGCTACACCTTC.

In its sample, this clone was seen once. The chain uses TRBV9 and TRBJ2-7; 8 bases are a match to TRBD2. J lost 6 bases, V lost 4 bases, and 9 bases had no gene match. From germline, CDR1 is SGDLS and CDR2 YYNGEE. The CDR3 spans 14 residues. In nucleotides, the CDR3 is TGTGCCAGCAGCCCCTCCGGGGGGGCAGGCGAGCAGTACTTC. Protein sequence: CASSPSGGAGEQYF.

The rearrangement links TRBV4-1 to TRBJ1-5, with D tentatively TRBD1 (5 bases). The germline gives CDR1 MGHRA, CDR2 YSYEKL. The CDR3 contains 15 residues. V lost 0 bases to trimming and J lost 2 bases, with 8 bases between them. CDR3 residues: CASSQESRGNQPQHF. Here the CDR3 DNA reads TGCGCCAGCAGCCAAGAGTCCAGGGGCAATCAGCCCCAGCATTTT.

The chain combines TRBV9 with TRBJ1-5, with unresolved D. Trimming shortened V by 8 bases and J by 0 bases, and 9 bases separated the two germline ends. The CDR3 has 13 amino acids. The germline V gene encodes CDR1 SGDLS and CDR2 YYNGEE. This CDR3 reads CASSSDSNQPQHF. The CDR3, as DNA: TGTGCCAGTTCATCAGATAGCAATCAGCCCCAGCATTTT.

CDR3 bases: TGTGCCAGCAGCTTGGGGCTAGCGGGGGGCTTCAACACCGGGGAGCTGTTTTTT. Its protein is CASSLGLAGGFNTGELFF. This chain uses TRBV5-6 with TRBJ2-2, with 11 nucleotides matching TRBD2. The V and J ends lost 0 bases and 2 bases, in that order; junction bases with no gene match: 6. Germline CDR1 is SGHDT and CDR2 is YYEEEE. The length of the CDR3 is 18 residues.

This chain joins TRBV13 and TRBJ2-7, with a tentative D call TRBD2 (6 bases). Trimming stripped 5 bases from V and 7 bases from J, with 15 bases between. Germline V gene data show CDR1 as PRHDT and CDR2 as FYEKMQ (reference sequence). The CDR3 runs to 13 residues. CDR3 region: CASSPEGRGEQYF. In nucleotides, the CDR3 is TGTGCCAGCAGCCCCGAGGGACGGGGGGAGCAGTACTTC.

This clone was detected only a few times. This chain joins TRBV7-6 and TRBJ2-7; D may be TRBD2 (5 bases). V lost 2 bases and J 1 base, leaving 15 bases between the germline ends. Per the germline V gene, CDR1 is SGHVS and CDR2 is FNYEAQ. This CDR3 has 16 amino acids. In DNA, the CDR3 is TGTGCCAGCAGCTTAACCTCCACCCGGGGATCCTACGAGCAGTACTTC. Its translation: CASSLTSTRGSYEQYF. Full variable domain (missing parts from reference TRBV7-6 and TRBJ2-7): GAGVSQSPRYKVTKRGQDVALRCDPISGHVSLYWYRQALGQGPEFLTYFNYEAQQDKSGLPNDRFSAERPEGSISTLTIQRTEQRDSAMYRCASSLTSTRGSYEQYFGPGTRLTVT.

This clone was recorded a few times. The rearrangement links TRBV4-1 to TRBJ2-7, with 11 bases identical to TRBD1. Germline V lookup: CDR1 MGHRA, CDR2 YSYEKL. The CDR3 is 16 amino acids. Trimming at V came to 1 base and at J to 5 bases, leaving 7 bases not matched to a gene. Here the CDR3 DNA reads TGCGCCAGCAGCCAAGTGCTGGACAGGGGGCTCGACGAGCAGTACTTC. Protein sequence: CASSQVLDRGLDEQYF.

The chain uses TRBV27 and TRBJ2-7, with 9 bases identical to TRBD1. Germline V gene sequence: CDR1 MNHEY, CDR2 SMNVEV (reference sequence). The trim removed 10 bases at V and 4 bases at J, leaving 11 bases unmatched. The CDR3 extends over 14 amino acids. CDR3 in amino acids: CATQPGTGRYEQYF. CDR3 bases: TGTGCCACCCAACCCGGGACAGGGAGGTACGAGCAGTACTTC.

The chain has TRBV6-5 and TRBJ2-3, with TRBD2 identical over 7 bases. CDR1 and CDR2 from the germline V gene are MNHEY and SVGAGI. This CDR3 has 16 residues. Unmatched junction bases numbered 10, after V lost 0 bases and J lost 7 bases. The CDR3 sequence: CASSYSGTTEGNTQYF. CDR3 nucleotides: TGTGCCAGCAGTTACTCCGGGACTACCGAAGGGAATACGCAGTATTTT.

The chain employs TRBV4-3 and TRBJ2-2; D possibly corresponds to TRBD2 (6 bases). The V end was cut by 2 bases, the J end by 6 bases, with 25 bases between. CDR3 size: 19 residues. The germline gives CDR1 LGHNA, CDR2 YSLEER. Written as DNA, the CDR3 is TGCGCCAGCAGCCAAATCGCCGGCGGGGAAATAGTGGGGGCCGGGGAGCTGTTTTTT. Protein sequence: CASSQIAGGEIVGAGELFF.

The gene calls are TRBV11-2 and TRBJ1-1; D remains ambiguous. The germline V gene encodes CDR1 SGHAT and CDR2 FQNNGV. Trimming pared 5 bases from V and 4 bases from J, leaving 11 bases between. The CDR3 length is 13 residues. The chain's CDR3 is CASSQFEGTEAFF. For the CDR3, the DNA is TGTGCCAGCAGCCAGTTCGAGGGCACTGAAGCTTTCTTT.

V is TRBV6-5 and J is TRBJ2-2; 8 bases match TRBD2. This CDR3 region has 15 residues. The germline CDR1 and CDR2 sequences are MNHEY and SVGAGI. V was clipped by 6 bases and J by 6 bases; unmatched bases: 9. The DNA of the CDR3 is TGTGCCAGCAGCTCCAGCGGGGGATCGGCCGGGGAGCTGTTTTTT. This codes for CASSSSGGSAGELFF.